This T cell receptor beta chain was identified during a study of CD8 T cells in Susac syndrome. Notes on the study in general: The study recognized that its TCR sequencing and HLA analysis covered a relatively small number of individuals.

Trimming shortened V by 5 bases and J by 6 bases, and 14 bases separated the two germline ends. This CDR3 contains 13 residues. Germline CDR1 and CDR2: SGDLS and YYNGEE. About this clonotype itself: The antigen is undetermined.

Sequencing of TCR beta was performed on blood CD8+ T cells and on blood CD4+ T cells. Included as multiple sclerosis controls were treatment-naive patients who had stable or active relapsing-remitting disease. Random hexamers were used to reverse transcribe an amount of about 0.45 to 1 ug RNA. TCRdb recomputed calls from the immunoSEQ multiplex PCR reads with MiXCR, one row per CDR3 protein. This sample yields some 130,000 distinct CDR3 sequences, of which 90% to 95% are seen a single time; about 0.23% belongs to the top ten. The chain couples TRBV9 to TRBJ1-2; D gene ambiguous. The TCR comes from a human donor with multiple sclerosis. Sequencing used CD8+ T cells from PBMCs. The CDR3 protein is CASSTSAGDGYTF. In DNA, the CDR3 is TGTGCCAGCAGTACTAGCGCTGGGGATGGCTACACCTTC.